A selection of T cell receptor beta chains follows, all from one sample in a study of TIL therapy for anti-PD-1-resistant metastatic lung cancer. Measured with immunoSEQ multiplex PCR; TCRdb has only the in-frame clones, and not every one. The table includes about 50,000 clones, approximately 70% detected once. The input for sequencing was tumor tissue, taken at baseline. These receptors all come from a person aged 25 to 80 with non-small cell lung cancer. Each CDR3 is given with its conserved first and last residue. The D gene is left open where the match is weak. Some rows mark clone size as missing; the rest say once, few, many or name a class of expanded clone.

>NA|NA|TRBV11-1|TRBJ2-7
CASSDTGYEQYF
TGTGCCAGCAGCGATACGGGCTACGAGCAGTACTTC
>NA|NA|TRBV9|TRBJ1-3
CASRGVSSGNTIYF
TGTGCCAGCCGCGGGGTGAGCTCTGGAAACACCATATATTTT
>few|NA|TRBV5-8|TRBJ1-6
CASSFGTGPFWPLHF
TGTGCCAGCAGCTTCGGAACAGGGCCTTTCTGGCCCCTCCACTTT
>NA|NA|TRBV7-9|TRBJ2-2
CASSLARLAGELFF
TGTGCCAGCAGCTTAGCCCGTTTAGCCGGGGAGCTGTTTTTT
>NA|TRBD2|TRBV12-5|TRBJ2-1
CASGPAVLAGVYEQFF
TGTGCTAGTGGTCCCGCCGTCCTAGCGGGAGTTTATGAGCAGTTCTTC
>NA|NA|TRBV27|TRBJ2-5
CASSSQETQYF
TGTGCCAGCAGTTCACAAGAGACCCAGTACTTC
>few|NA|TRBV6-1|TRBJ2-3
CASSERAVSTDTQYF
TGTGCCAGCAGTGAACGGGCAGTGAGCACAGATACGCAGTATTTT
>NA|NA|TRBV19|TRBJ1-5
CASSIVKNSNQPQHF
TGTGCCAGTAGTATAGTAAAGAATAGCAATCAGCCCCAGCATTTT
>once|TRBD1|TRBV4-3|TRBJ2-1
CASSQDLRTGSYNEQFF
TGCGCCAGCAGCCAAGACTTACGGACAGGCTCCTACAATGAGCAGTTCTTC
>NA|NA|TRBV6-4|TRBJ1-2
CASSAPRGYTF
TGTGCCAGCAGTGCCCCTCGTGGCTACACCTTC
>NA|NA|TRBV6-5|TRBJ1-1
CASSYPGATTEAFF
TGTGCCAGCAGTTACCCGGGGGCGACCACTGAAGCTTTCTTT
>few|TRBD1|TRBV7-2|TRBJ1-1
CASSPRTGNTEAFF
TGTGCCAGCAGCCCAAGGACAGGGAACACTGAAGCTTTCTTT
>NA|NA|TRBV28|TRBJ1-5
CASSLRPVNQPQHF
TGTGCCAGCAGTTTACGGCCAGTCAATCAGCCCCAGCATTTT
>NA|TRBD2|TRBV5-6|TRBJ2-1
CASSIGTSSYNEQFF
TGTGCCAGCAGCATAGGGACTAGCAGCTACAATGAGCAGTTCTTC
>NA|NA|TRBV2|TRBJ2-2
CASSEIGLSNTGELFF
TGTGCCAGCAGTGAAATAGGGCTGTCCAACACCGGGGAGCTGTTTTTT
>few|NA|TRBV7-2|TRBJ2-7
CASSLARGGEQYF
TGTGCCAGCAGCTTAGCGCGGGGCGGCGAGCAGTACTTC
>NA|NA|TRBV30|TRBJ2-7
CAWSRAMGRFYEQYF
TGTGCCTGGAGCAGGGCAATGGGACGATTCTACGAGCAGTACTTC
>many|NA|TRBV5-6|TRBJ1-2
CASSFTGSYGYTF
TGTGCCAGCAGCTTTACGGGCAGCTATGGCTACACCTTC
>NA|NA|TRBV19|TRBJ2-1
CASSISPRTKDEQFF
TGTGCCAGTAGTATATCCCCCCGGACCAAGGATGAGCAGTTCTTC
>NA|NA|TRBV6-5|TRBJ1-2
CASRRDTANYGYTF
TGTGCCAGCAGGAGGGACACAGCTAACTATGGCTACACCTTC
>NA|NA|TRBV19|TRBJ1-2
CASSLRTVYGYTF
TGTGCCAGTAGTCTACGGACAGTCTATGGCTACACCTTC
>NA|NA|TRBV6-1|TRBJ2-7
CASSEALLGYEQYF
TGTGCCAGCAGTGAAGCGCTTCTGGGATACGAGCAGTACTTC
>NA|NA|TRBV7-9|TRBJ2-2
CASSDSGTSTGELFF
TGTGCCAGCAGCGATTCCGGGACAAGCACCGGGGAGCTGTTTTTT
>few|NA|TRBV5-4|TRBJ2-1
CASSLIGEYNEQFF
TGTGCCAGCAGCTTGATAGGAGAATACAATGAGCAGTTCTTC
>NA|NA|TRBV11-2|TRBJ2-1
CASSLDPFRGYNEQFF
TGTGCCAGCAGCTTAGATCCGTTTAGGGGGTACAATGAGCAGTTCTTC
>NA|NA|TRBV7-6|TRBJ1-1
CASSSTGNTEAFF
TGTGCCAGCAGCTCTACAGGGAACACTGAAGCTTTCTTT
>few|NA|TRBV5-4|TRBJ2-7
CASSLNEQYF
TGTGCCAGCAGCTTAAACGAGCAGTACTTC